This TCR beta chain is from a study of blood T cell repertoires in COVID-19. In this sample, this clone turned up once. The junction departs from germline at one end; a sequencing error may be responsible. This CDR3 has 15 residues. CDR1 is SGHRS and CDR2 is YFSETQ in the germline V gene. Original methodology: It was from reference gene primer amplification that nucleated cell counts were estimated. Measured with immunoSEQ multiplex PCR; TCRdb has only the in-frame clones, and not every one. For V, J and clone size, that table is used; D and trimming come from the DNA. The sample yields tens of thousands of clones, about 86% seen once.

This sequence originates from a woman in her 70s with acute or convalescent COVID-19. Source material: peripheral blood. The chain couples TRBV5-1 to TRBJ1-4, with D perhaps TRBD1 (6 bases). The CDR3 region has the DNA TGCGCCAACAGCTTGGAGGGGGGGCGGCGTGAAAAACTGTTTTTT. This sequence encodes CANSLEGGRREKLFF.